The rows below give T cell receptor beta chains drawn from one sample of a study of CXCR3-negative and CXCR3-positive naive CD8 T cells. Reprocessing the 5' RACE reads, TCRdb reports a single entry for every CDR3 protein and omits DNA. The sample has about 66,000 distinct CDR3 sequences. Sequencing used naive CXCR3- CD8+ T cells from blood. All receptors come from a human donor in good health. Some clones in this sample may be carry-over from other donors' samples. Both conserved end residues are part of each CDR3. Each record gives: J gene, V gene, CDR3 protein.

J: TRBJ2-5; V: TRBV4-1; CDR3: CASSPHSGEIETQYF
J: TRBJ1-1; V: TRBV6-5; CDR3: CASSSLWDRGNTEAFF
J: TRBJ1-6; V: TRBV4-1; CDR3: CASSQGPGGAYNSPLHF
J: TRBJ1-6; V: TRBV4-3; CDR3: CASSQVLGQNNSPLHF
J: TRBJ1-1; V: TRBV15; CDR3: CATSRGGQPRTTEAFF
J: TRBJ2-5; V: TRBV14; CDR3: CASSRLAGGGASSETQYF
J: TRBJ2-1; V: TRBV7-3; CDR3: CASSFSGGAIDEQFF
J: TRBJ2-7; V: TRBV29-1; CDR3: CSALDSQAYEQYF
J: TRBJ2-1; V: TRBV20-1; CDR3: CSARAATGARPYSSYNEQFF
J: TRBJ2-5; V: TRBV28; CDR3: CASSERTLLGTQYF
J: TRBJ2-2; V: TRBV7-9; CDR3: CASSSRVPGLAGSGELFF
J: TRBJ2-7; V: TRBV7-9; CDR3: CASSTRTGMDYEQYF
J: TRBJ1-2; V: TRBV7-2; CDR3: CASSLTTGVSYGYTF